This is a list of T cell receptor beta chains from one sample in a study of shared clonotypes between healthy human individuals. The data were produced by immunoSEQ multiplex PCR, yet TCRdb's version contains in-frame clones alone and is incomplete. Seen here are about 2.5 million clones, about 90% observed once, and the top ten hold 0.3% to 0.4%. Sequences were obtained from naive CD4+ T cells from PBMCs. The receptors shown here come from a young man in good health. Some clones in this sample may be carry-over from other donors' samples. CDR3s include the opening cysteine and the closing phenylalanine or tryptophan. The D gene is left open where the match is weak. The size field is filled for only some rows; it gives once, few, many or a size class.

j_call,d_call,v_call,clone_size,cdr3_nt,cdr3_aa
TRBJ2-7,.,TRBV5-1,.,TGCGCCAGCAGATCCGGCCAGGGGGGGACCTACGAGCAGTACTTC,CASRSGQGGTYEQYF
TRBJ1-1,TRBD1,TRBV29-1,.,TGCAGCGCCGAGCGGGACAGGGCCTTTTCGGGCACTGAAGCTTTCTTT,CSAERDRAFSGTEAFF
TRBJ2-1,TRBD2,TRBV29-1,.,TGCAGCGTTCGGACTAGCGGGAACTCCTACAATGAGCAGTTCTTC,CSVRTSGNSYNEQFF
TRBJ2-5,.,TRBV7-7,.,TGTGCCAGCAGCTTAAGGAGGGGAGGTGAGACCCAGTACTTC,CASSLRRGGETQYF
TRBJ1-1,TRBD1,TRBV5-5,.,TGTGCCAGCAGCGAGCCCTACAGGGGCATGAACACTGAAGCTTTCTTT,CASSEPYRGMNTEAFF
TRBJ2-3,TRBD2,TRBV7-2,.,TGTGCCAGCAGCTTAGCTCTAGCGGGAGGGACAGATACGCAGTATTTT,CASSLALAGGTDTQYF
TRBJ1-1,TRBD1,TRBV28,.,TGTGCCAGCACCTCACCCCCCGGGACAGGGAACACTGAAGCTTTCTTT,CASTSPPGTGNTEAFF
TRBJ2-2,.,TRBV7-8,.,TGTGCCAGCAGCTGGAGTAGGTTGAACACCGGGGAGCTGTTTTTT,CASSWSRLNTGELFF
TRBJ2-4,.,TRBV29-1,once,TGCAGCGTTAGCGGCCGCGCGGCCAAAAACATTCAGTACTTC,CSVSGRAAKNIQYF
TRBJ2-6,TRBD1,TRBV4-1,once,TGCGCCAGCAGCCCCCCTTCGGGACAGGGATCGCTCGGGGCCAACGTCCTGACTTTC,CASSPPSGQGSLGANVLTF
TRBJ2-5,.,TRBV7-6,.,TGTGCCAGCAGCGGGGGAGGGACCCAGTACTTC,CASSGGGTQYF
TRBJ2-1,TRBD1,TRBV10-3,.,TGTGCCATCAGTGGGATGGCAGGGGGTTACAATGAGCAGTTCTTC,CAISGMAGGYNEQFF
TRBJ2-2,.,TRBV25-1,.,TGTGCCAGCAGTGACGGCACAGGGCCGCCCAAGGAGGAGCTGTTTTTT,CASSDGTGPPKEELFF
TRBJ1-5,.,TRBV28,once,TGTGCCAGCAGTACTGGGGGGGGGCATCAGCCCCAGCATTTT,CASSTGGGHQPQHF
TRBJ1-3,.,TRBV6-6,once,TGTGCCAGCAGTTATTCCAGGGAGGGTGGAAACACCATATATTTT,CASSYSREGGNTIYF
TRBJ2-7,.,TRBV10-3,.,TGTGCCATCAGTGAGTCAGGTCTAGCGACGTACGAGCAGTACTTC,CAISESGLATYEQYF
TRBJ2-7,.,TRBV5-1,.,TGCGCCAGCAGCTTGGTCGCCAGTGGGTACGAGCAGTACTTC,CASSLVASGYEQYF
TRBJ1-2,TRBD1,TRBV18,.,TGTGCCAGCTCACCGTACTACCCGGGACAGGAGTTGAGCTATGGCTACACCTTC,CASSPYYPGQELSYGYTF
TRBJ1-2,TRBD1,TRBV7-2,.,TGTGCCAGCAGCACTGGGACAGCTCGCTATGGCTACACCTTC,CASSTGTARYGYTF
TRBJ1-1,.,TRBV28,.,TGTGCCAGCAGTTTAATCGGGTCGGGGTTGGGAGAAAGTGAAGCTTTCTTT,CASSLIGSGLGESEAFF
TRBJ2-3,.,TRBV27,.,TGTGCCAGCAGTTTGGGGGTCCATCGCGGCACAGATACGCAGTATTTT,CASSLGVHRGTDTQYF
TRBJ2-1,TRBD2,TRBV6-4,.,TGTGCCAGCAGTGACCGCGGACTAGTTGGGTACAATGAGCAGTTCTTC,CASSDRGLVGYNEQFF
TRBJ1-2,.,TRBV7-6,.,TGTGCCAGCAGCTTAGGCCCTCGGGGGACTAACTATGGCTACACCTTC,CASSLGPRGTNYGYTF